The present TCR beta chain was sequenced within a study of T cells after yellow fever vaccination. The V and J ends lost 3 bases and 3 bases, in that order; junction bases with no gene match: 7. CDR1 and CDR2 (germline): LNHDA, SQIVND (reference sequence). The CDR3 consists of 15 residues. TCRdb used MiXCR to reprocess the 5' RACE reads, holding one entry per CDR3 protein. The sample records fewer than 350,000 distinct CDR3 sequences, 3.5% to 5% being singletons. This clonotype was detected only a few times. The receptor was derived from a man between 18 and 29 years old who received the YFV17D yellow fever vaccine. V is TRBV19 and J is TRBJ1-2, with 7 bases matching TRBD1. Sample: PBMCs, taken 15 days after the yellow fever booster vaccination. The CDR3 nucleotides are TGTGCCAGTAGTATGGGGACAGACTCTTACTATGGCTACACCTTC. Its protein is CASSMGTDSYYGYTF.